The source of this T cell receptor (beta chain) is a study of post-analysis software for immune sequencing data. Turning to this clonotype: Its antigen is undetermined.

Study-wide points: Controls showed lower frequencies than patients for a handful of TRBV segments, and TRBV5-6, TRBV5-1 and TRBV20-1 were among these.

The germline CDR1 and CDR2 sequences are SGHRS and YFSETQ. Trimming took 2 bases from V and 6 from J, leaving 14 bases between them. There are 14 residues in the CDR3. Unique molecular identifiers had been added to the TCR beta cDNA libraries. TCRdb fed the PCR reads into MiXCR, producing one record per CDR3 protein. Here the sample spans some 370,000 distinct CDR3 sequences, about a third being singletons. V gene TRBV5-1 combines with J gene TRBJ1-2; D ambiguous. The sequence came from a girl between 5 and 17 years old with multiple sclerosis. The sample taken for sequencing was blood. CDR3 sequence: CASSFTQSGDGYTF. The DNA of the CDR3 is TGCGCCAGCAGCTTCACACAGTCCGGGGATGGCTACACCTTC.